This TCR beta chain was profiled in a study of cytomegalovirus exposure and HLA in healthy donors. Study-wide context: Within the Caucasian-associated ancestry cluster were roughly 82% of the approximately 400 genotyped donors.

The CDR3 is 15 residues long. In germline, CDR1 is SEHNR, CDR2 FQNEAQ (reference sequence). V shed 5 bases and J 6 bases; nucleotides not matched to a gene: 3. Study-wide points: Later on, an analysis tied approximately 17,000 TCR beta sequences to HLA alleles at 0.05 false discovery rate. On later analysis, the bulk of CMV-associated TCR beta chains appeared to be HLA-restricted.

Regarding this clone: The antigen is not known.

The PCR used 60 Vbeta and 13 Jbeta primers. Sequenced by immunoSEQ multiplex PCR; TCRdb stores in-frame clones only, minus some. In the table there are roughly 90,000 clones, approximately 78% of which are singletons. Sequenced input: PBMCs. V and J are TRBV7-9 and TRBJ2-1; TRBD2 matches 14 bases. The clonotype was recovered from a woman in her thirties or forties in good health and CMV-seropositive. The CDR3 nucleotides are TGTGCCAGCAGCCAGGGACTAGCGGGAGTCAATGAGCAGTTCTTC. It codes for CASSQGLAGVNEQFF.